This is a list of T cell receptor beta chains from one sample in a study of early T cells in non-severe SARS-CoV-2 infection. TCRdb called the 5' RACE reads again in MiXCR, with one record for every CDR3 protein. The sample carries approximately 26,000 distinct CDR3 sequences, 4.4% recorded once. The sequenced material came from whole blood. The receptors were gathered from an adult who was a healthcare worker with PCR-confirmed SARS-CoV-2 infection or an uninfected control (not recorded which). The CDR3 runs from the conserved cysteine through the conserved F or W. The D gene is left open where the match is weak.

len	v_gene	d_gene	j_gene	CDR3aa
21	TRBV20-1	TRBD2	TRBJ2-2	CSARARAGTSGSRWDTGELFF
16	TRBV12-3/TRBV12-4	TRBD1	TRBJ2-4	CASRDGQGLAKNIQYF
13	TRBV19	-	TRBJ1-1	CASSKERNTEAFF
14	TRBV6-2/TRBV6-3	-	TRBJ2-3	CASSYSTSTDTQYF
13	TRBV29-1	-	TRBJ1-2	CSVEVQGSDGYTF
12	TRBV10-2	-	TRBJ2-3	CASSESGDTQYF
13	TRBV19	TRBD1	TRBJ2-7	CASSTSTGVEQYF
17	TRBV7-2	TRBD1	TRBJ1-5	CASSLAPTGGGSQPQHF
13	TRBV5-6	-	TRBJ1-1	CASSSQPDTEAFF
15	TRBV12-3/TRBV12-4	-	TRBJ1-1	CASSFEDSLNTEAFF
14	TRBV12-3/TRBV12-4	-	TRBJ1-2	CASSFGSGPYGYTF
13	TRBV29-1	-	TRBJ2-5	CSVRASAQETQYF
15	TRBV4-3	TRBD1	TRBJ1-4	CASSQERGRGEKLFF
14	TRBV5-1	-	TRBJ1-4	CASSLTWPNEKLFF
16	TRBV11-2	-	TRBJ2-1	CASSLRADSSYNEQFF
16	TRBV7-3	TRBD2	TRBJ2-3	CASSPTGGRATDTQYF
13	TRBV28	-	TRBJ2-6	CASSFSGANVLIF
15	TRBV5-4	TRBD2	TRBJ2-2	CASSLIAGEAGELFF
13	TRBV7-8	-	TRBJ2-3	CASSELQGHTQYF
13	TRBV29-1	TRBD1	TRBJ2-5	CSVLGQGGETQYF
12	TRBV20-1	-	TRBJ1-1	CSARFRDLEAFF
11	TRBV12-3/TRBV12-4	-	TRBJ1-1	CASSFRTEAFF
14	TRBV20-1	TRBD1	TRBJ2-7	CSASGTGGMGEQYF
14	TRBV20-1	TRBD2	TRBJ2-1	CSAPHLAGANEQFF
14	TRBV10-3	-	TRBJ2-3	CAISGSTLADTQYF
12	TRBV29-1	-	TRBJ2-7	CSVRKSSYEQYF
15	TRBV20-1	-	TRBJ2-3	CSARDFEGVTDTQYF
11	TRBV27	-	TRBJ2-2	CASRNTGELFF
19	TRBV28	TRBD2	TRBJ2-4	CASSLLSGGPEIPKNIQYF
17	TRBV6-5	TRBD1	TRBJ2-6	CASRELGQSGGANVLTF
13	TRBV7-9	TRBD1	TRBJ1-6	CASQGQGNSPLHF
13	TRBV7-2	-	TRBJ1-1	CASSSHRVTEAFF
12	TRBV5-1	-	TRBJ2-1	CASSLAPDEQFF
14	TRBV28	-	TRBJ2-1	CASRAGSFGYEQFF
13	TRBV19	-	TRBJ2-1	CASTGRPGNEQFF
15	TRBV6-6	-	TRBJ1-2	CASSSQGESNYGYTF
14	TRBV5-1	-	TRBJ2-5	CASSLVYGQETQYF
15	TRBV9	-	TRBJ1-6	CASRSREGESSPLHF
15	TRBV20-1	-	TRBJ1-5	CSARDQLTGGQPQHF